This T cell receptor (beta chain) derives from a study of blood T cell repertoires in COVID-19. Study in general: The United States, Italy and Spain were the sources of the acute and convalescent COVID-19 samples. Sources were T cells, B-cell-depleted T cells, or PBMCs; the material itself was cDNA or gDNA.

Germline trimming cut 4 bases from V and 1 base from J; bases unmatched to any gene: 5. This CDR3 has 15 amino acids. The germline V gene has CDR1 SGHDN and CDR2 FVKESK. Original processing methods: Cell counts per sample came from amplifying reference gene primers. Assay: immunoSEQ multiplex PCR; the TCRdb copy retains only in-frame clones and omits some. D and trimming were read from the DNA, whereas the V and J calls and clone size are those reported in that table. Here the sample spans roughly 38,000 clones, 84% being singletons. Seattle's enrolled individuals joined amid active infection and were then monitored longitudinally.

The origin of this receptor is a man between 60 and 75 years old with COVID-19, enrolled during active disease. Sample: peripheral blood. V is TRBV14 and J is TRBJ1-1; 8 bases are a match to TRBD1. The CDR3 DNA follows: TGTGCCAGCAGCCGTCGGACAGGGTGGAACACTGAAGCTTTCTTT. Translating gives CASSRRTGWNTEAFF. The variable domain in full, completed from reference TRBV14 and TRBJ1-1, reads EAGVTQFPSHSVIEKGQTVTLRCDPISGHDNLYWYRRVMGKEIKFLLHFVKESKQDESGMPNNRFLAERTGGTYSTLKVQPAELEDSGVYFCASSRRTGWNTEAFFGQGTRLTVV.